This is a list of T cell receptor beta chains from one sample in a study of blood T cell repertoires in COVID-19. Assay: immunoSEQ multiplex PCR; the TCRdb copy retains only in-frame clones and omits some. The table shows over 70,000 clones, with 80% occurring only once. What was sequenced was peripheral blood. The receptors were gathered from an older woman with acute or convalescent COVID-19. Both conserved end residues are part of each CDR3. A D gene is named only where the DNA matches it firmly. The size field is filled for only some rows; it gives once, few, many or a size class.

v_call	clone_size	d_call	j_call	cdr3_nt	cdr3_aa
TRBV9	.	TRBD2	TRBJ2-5	TGTGCCAGCAGCGGACATAGCGGGGGGGCCGGAGAGACCCAGTACTTC	CASSGHSGGAGETQYF
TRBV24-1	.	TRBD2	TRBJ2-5	TGTGCCACCAGTCGGGGGGGACAAGAGACCCAGTACTTC	CATSRGGQETQYF
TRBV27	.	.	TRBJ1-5	TGTGCCAGCAGTAGCTGGGCGGGGGTTCAGCCCCAGCATTTT	CASSSWAGVQPQHF
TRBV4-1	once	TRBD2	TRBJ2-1	TGCGCCAGCAGCCTGGGACTAGCGGGACTCTTC	CASSLGLAGLF
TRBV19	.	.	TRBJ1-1	TGTGCCAGTAGTCCTGGCAGATCCACAAGACTCACTGAAGCTTTCTTT	CASSPGRSTRLTEAFF
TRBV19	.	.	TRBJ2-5	TGTGCCAGTAGTTCCGGGGTGTACCAAGAGACCCAGTACTTC	CASSSGVYQETQYF
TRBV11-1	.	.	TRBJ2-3	TGTGCCAGCAGCATACTAGACACAGATACGCAGTATTTT	CASSILDTDTQYF
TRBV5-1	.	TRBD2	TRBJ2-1	TGCGCCAGCAGCGGAAATAGCGGGGGAGTCTCCTACAATGAGCAGTTCTTC	CASSGNSGGVSYNEQFF
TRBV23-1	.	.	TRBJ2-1	TGCGCCAGCAGCAAATGGCAGGTTAGGTACAATGAGCAGTTCTTC	CASSKWQVRYNEQFF
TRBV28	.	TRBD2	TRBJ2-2	TGTGCCAGCACCCGGACTAGCGGGAGTCTCGCCGGGGAGCTGTTTTTT	CASTRTSGSLAGELFF
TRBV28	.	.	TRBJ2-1	TGTGCCAGCAGTTTATACGGACAAACATATCCATACAATGAGCAGTTCTTC	CASSLYGQTYPYNEQFF
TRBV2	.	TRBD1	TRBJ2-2	TGTGCCAGCAGTCGTGGACAGGGGGGGAACACCGGGGAGCTGTTTTTT	CASSRGQGGNTGELFF
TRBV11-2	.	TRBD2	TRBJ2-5	TGTGCCAGCAGCTTAGGGGGGGGGACCCAGTACTTC	CASSLGGGTQYF
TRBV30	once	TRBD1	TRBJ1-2	TGTGCCTGGAGTTTGGGACAGGGCAACGACTATGGCTACACCTTC	CAWSLGQGNDYGYTF